The 30 T cell receptor beta chains in this list originate from one sample, sequenced in a study of shared clonotypes between healthy human individuals. TCRdb's table, derived via immunoSEQ multiplex PCR, lists solely in-frame clones and lacks some. The sample contains 2 million to 3 million clones, 90% to 95% of which appear only once. The sequencing sample was made of naive CD4+ T cells from PBMCs. Subset noted: CD45RA+ positively selected. The receptors were gathered from a young man in good health. Some clones in this sample may be carry-over from other donors' samples.

The V call is TRBV5-4, the J call TRBJ2-3; possibly TRBD2 for D (6 bases). The length of the CDR3 is 16 residues. V was cut by 4 bases and J by 2 bases, with 17 bases left in between. CDR1 SGHNT and CDR2 YYREEE come from the germline V gene (reference sequence). DNA of the CDR3: TGTGCCAGCAGCCCGGGTCGGAGGGTAGCCACAGATACGCAGTATTTT. The encoded protein is CASSPGRRVATDTQYF.

The chain has TRBV7-2 and TRBJ2-3, with 8 bases matching TRBD2. This CDR3 contains 16 residues. Germline CDR1 reads SGHTA; CDR2 reads FQGNSA. Losses at the gene ends were 4 bases for V and 2 bases for J; bases not matched to a gene: 8. The CDR3 spells CASSSLTSASTDTQYF. CDR3 bases: TGTGCCAGCAGCTCTCTGACTAGCGCCTCCACAGATACGCAGTATTTT.

On this clone itself: Other DNA sequences in this specimen translate into the identical CDR3. The chain carries TRBV11-2 and TRBJ2-2; D call uncertain. The CDR3 totals 14 residues. Germline CDR1 is SGHAT and CDR2 is FQNNGV. Trimming cost V 6 bases and J 0 bases, with 8 bases left between them. The CDR3 loop is CASRPGPNTGELFF. The DNA for the CDR3 is TGTGCCAGCAGACCCGGGCCGAACACCGGGGAGCTGTTTTTT.

The gene calls are TRBV11-2 and TRBJ2-7; no reliable D call. Germline CDR1 is SGHAT and CDR2 is FQNNGV. The V gene lost 3 bases and the J gene lost 2 bases, with 14 bases spanning the gap. The CDR3 has 15 residues. The CDR3 sequence is CASSFSYDRTYEQYF. The CDR3, as DNA: TGTGCCAGCAGCTTTAGCTACGACCGAACCTACGAGCAGTACTTC.

This clone appeared once. The rearrangement uses TRBV28 and TRBJ2-5; possibly TRBD2 for D (6 bases). The CDR3 is made up of 13 amino acids. Per germline, CDR1 MDHEN and CDR2 SYDVKM. Trimming left V 7 bases short and J 5 bases short, with 14 bases between. The CDR3 bases are TGTGCCAGCACCTTCGGGACTTTGGAGACCCAGTACTTC. It translates to CASTFGTLETQYF.

This clone was counted between two and nine times. V and J are TRBV10-1 and TRBJ1-2; D unclear. Germline values: CDR1 WNHNN, CDR2 SYGVQD (reference sequence). V shed 5 bases and J shed 5 bases, with 18 bases lying between them. This CDR3 has 15 residues. CDR3 residues: CASSYITGRDYGYTF. The CDR3, as DNA: TGCGCCAGCAGTTATATAACGGGGAGGGATTATGGCTACACCTTC.

V is TRBV11-3 and J is TRBJ2-3, with D perhaps matching TRBD2 (6 bases). The germline gives CDR1 SGHNT, CDR2 YENEEA. Trimming took 0 bases from V and 5 from J, leaving 18 bases between them. This CDR3 has 17 amino acids. CDR3 in amino acids: CASSLEAGKNGRDTQYF. The CDR3 nucleotides read TGTGCCAGCAGCTTAGAGGCGGGGAAAAACGGTCGAGATACGCAGTATTTT.

The chain has TRBV19 and TRBJ1-5, with TRBD1 identical over 8 bases. The CDR3 runs to 16 residues. Germline assignment: CDR1 LNHDA and CDR2 SQIVND (reference sequence). With 8 bases clipped from V and 3 bases from J, the junction kept 12 bases outside the gene matches. CDR3 in DNA: TGTGCCAGTCGACATACCGGACAGGGCTACAATCAGCCCCAGCATTTT. Translating gives CASRHTGQGYNQPQHF.

The chain combines TRBV6-5 with TRBJ2-2; TRBD2 is a possible D gene (7 bases). CDR3 size: 15 residues. Germline V gene lookup returns CDR1 MNHEY and CDR2 SVGAGI. The V gene lost 10 bases and the J gene lost 1 base, with 16 bases spanning the gap. The CDR3, as DNA: TGTGCCACCGGGGAGGGACAATTGAACACCGGGGAGCTGTTTTTT. Translation gives CATGEGQLNTGELFF.

The CDR3 region is CASSQGGLAGNSSYNEQFF. The CDR3 nucleotides are TGTGCCAGCAGCCAAGGGGGACTAGCGGGGAATAGCTCCTACAATGAGCAGTTCTTC. The gene calls are TRBV7-3 and TRBJ2-1; 13 bases map to TRBD2. This CDR3 is built from 19 residues. V lost 5 bases and J lost 0; bases outside the gene matches: 10. Germline CDR1 is SGHTA and CDR2 is FQGTGA.

CDR3 loop: CASSLVGQGAYEQYF. The CDR3 coding sequence is TGTGCCAGCAGCTTAGTTGGACAGGGGGCGTACGAGCAGTACTTC. The chain recombines TRBV11-2 with TRBJ2-7; 11 nucleotides agree with TRBD1. The junction had 3 bases not matched to a gene; V was cut back by 1 base and J by 4 bases. The CDR3 runs to 15 residues. CDR1 and CDR2 (germline): SGHAT, FQNNGV.

Only one count was recorded for this clone. This chain connects TRBV11-1 to TRBJ1-1; 7 nucleotides agree with TRBD1. J was trimmed by 2 bases and V by 5 bases; bases with no gene match: 8. This CDR3 region has 15 residues. Per the germline V gene, CDR1 is SGHAT and CDR2 is FQDESV (reference sequence). CDR3 DNA sequence: TGTGCCAGCAGCCCTACCGGGACAGCAAACACTGAAGCTTTCTTT. Translated: CASSPTGTANTEAFF. The variable domain in full, completed from reference TRBV11-1 and TRBJ1-1, reads EAEVAQSPRYKITEKSQAVAFWCDPISGHATLYWYRQILGQGPELLVQFQDESVVDDSQLPKDRFSAERLKGVDSTLKIQPAELGDSAMYLCASSPTGTANTEAFFGQGTRLTVV.

The V gene is TRBV6-6, the J gene TRBJ2-5, with D unclear. Germline CDR1 and CDR2: MNHNY and SVGAGI (reference sequence). The CDR3 totals 13 residues. V lost 10 bases and J lost 5, with 17 bases in between. This chain's CDR3 is CATARTYFETQYF. The CDR3 region has the DNA TGTGCCACCGCACGGACGTACTTCGAGACCCAGTACTTC.

DNA for the CDR3: TGTGCCAGCAGTCTTCCGGAGACAGTAAGCCCGGGAAAACTGTTTTTT. Translated, it gives CASSLPETVSPGKLFF. The V gene is TRBV28, the J gene TRBJ1-4; maybe TRBD1 (5 bases). The CDR3 contains 16 residues. V gave up 5 bases and J gave up 10 bases, with 23 bases separating them. Germline V lookup: CDR1 MDHEN, CDR2 SYDVKM.

The chain is built from TRBV6-5 and TRBJ2-1, with TRBD2 identical over 12 bases. CDR1 is MNHEY and CDR2 is SVGAGI in the germline V gene. The V gene end was trimmed by 7 bases and the J gene end by 10 bases; junction bases not matched to a gene: 11. CDR3 length: 15 amino acids. In nucleotides, the CDR3 is TGTGCCAGCACCAAGGCACTAGCGGGAGGAGGGGAGCAGTTCTTC. Translation gives CASTKALAGGGEQFF.

The chain joins TRBV28 to TRBJ2-5; TRBD2 matches 7 bases. Gene TRBJ2-7 matches the end of the DNA better, so the J call may be wrong. The CDR3 contains 12 residues. The germline CDR1 and CDR2 sequences are MDHEN and SYDVKM. The CDR3 DNA reads TGTGCCAGCAGTTTTAGCGGGTACGAGCAGTACTTC. Translating gives CASSFSGYEQYF.

The gene calls are TRBV7-2 and TRBJ2-7; D is ambiguous. This CDR3 is 13 amino acids long. The germline V and J ends were trimmed by 2 bases and 0 bases, with 5 bases remaining between them. Germline values: CDR1 SGHTA, CDR2 FQGNSA. CDR3 residues: CASSLLYSYEQYF. As DNA, the CDR3 is TGTGCCAGCAGCTTACTGTACTCCTACGAGCAGTACTTC.

The rearrangement uses TRBV9 and TRBJ2-1; D gene ambiguous. The length of the CDR3 is 13 residues. CDR1 and CDR2 (germline): SGDLS, YYNGEE. The V end lost 0 bases, the J end lost 9 bases, and 10 bases lay between the germline ends. The CDR3 reads CASSVELAGEQFF. The CDR3 DNA is TGTGCCAGCAGCGTAGAATTAGCAGGTGAGCAGTTCTTC.

This clone occurred once. This sample also contains other DNA sequences that code for the same CDR3. V gene TRBV27 combines with J gene TRBJ2-7; 10 bases align to TRBD2. This CDR3 has 14 amino acids. Germline-derived CDR1 and CDR2 are MNHEY and SMNVEV (reference sequence). The ends lost 1 base at V and 6 bases at J; junction bases unmatched: 3. The CDR3 region has the DNA TGTGCCAGCAGTTTATTAGCGGGAGGAGGCGAGCAGTACTTC. Translated, it gives CASSLLAGGGEQYF.

V gene TRBV28 combines with J gene TRBJ1-1; the D is unclear. Trimming shortened V by 7 bases and J by 0 bases, and 15 bases separated the two germline ends. Germline loops: CDR1 MDHEN, CDR2 SYDVKM. CDR3 length equals 15 residues. The CDR3 DNA follows: TGTGCCAGCACCTTCCCCCGGCCCATGAACACTGAAGCTTTCTTT. Translation: CASTFPRPMNTEAFF.

This clone has a handful of counts. The chain is built from TRBV5-4 and TRBJ2-7, with TRBD1 identical over 8 bases. With 4 bases clipped from V and 3 bases from J, the junction kept 9 bases outside the gene matches. This CDR3 comprises 15 residues. Germline V gene sequence: CDR1 SGHNT, CDR2 YYREEE (reference sequence). CDR3 DNA sequence: TGTGCCAGCAGCGGACAGGGCAAGGGAAACTACGAGCAGTACTTC. This codes for CASSGQGKGNYEQYF.

Comments on this clone: This CDR3 is also generated by other DNA sequences in the sample. The rearrangement uses TRBV9 and TRBJ2-1; tentatively, D is TRBD2 (6 bases). This CDR3 has 14 residues. The V end was cut by 2 bases, the J end by 4 bases, with 10 bases between. Germline lookup yields CDR1 SGDLS and CDR2 YYNGEE. The CDR3 coding sequence is TGTGCCAGCAGCGTTGGGGGGTCATACAATGAGCAGTTCTTC. Protein: CASSVGGSYNEQFF.

This clone was detected a few times. The same CDR3 arises from other DNA sequences in this sample as well. The chain recombines TRBV28 with TRBJ2-2; either TRBD1 or TRBD2 may supply D (5 bases each). Germline V lookup: CDR1 MDHEN, CDR2 SYDVKM. Trimming left V 3 bases short and J 4 bases short, with 6 bases between. The CDR3 consists of 13 residues. CDR3 nucleotide sequence: TGTGCCAGCAGTTTTGGGGGCACCGGGGAGCTGTTTTTT. Its protein product is CASSFGGTGELFF.

This clone was seen only a few times. V is TRBV20-1 and J is TRBJ1-1; tentatively, D is TRBD1 (6 bases). Germline CDR1 is DFQATT and CDR2 is SNEGSKA (reference sequence). V was trimmed by 7 bases and J by 7 bases, leaving 10 bases between them. The CDR3 length is 10 residues. CDR3 in DNA: TGCAGTGTCAGGGGCGGTGAAGCTTTCTTT. Translated: CSVRGGEAFF.

A note on this clone: In the same sample, other DNA sequences code for this CDR3. The J gene is TRBJ1-5, the V gene TRBV2; D may be TRBD1 (6 bases). The CDR3 has 13 amino acids. The germline V gene has CDR1 SNHLY and CDR2 FYNNEI. V was clipped by 6 bases and J by 1 base, with 7 bases between them. This CDR3 is CASRGGSNQPQHF. In nucleotides, the CDR3 is TGTGCCAGCAGAGGGGGAAGCAATCAGCCCCAGCATTTT.

The chain uses TRBV6-5 and TRBJ2-7; D unclear. The CDR3 has 15 amino acids. Germline CDR1 MNHEY, CDR2 SVGAGI. Trimming removed 6 bases at V and 0 bases at J, with 15 bases between. In DNA, the CDR3 is TGTGCCAGCAGCTTGACGGTTTCTCCCTCCTACGAGCAGTACTTC. Translating it yields CASSLTVSPSYEQYF.

V and J are TRBV5-1 and TRBJ1-2, with TRBD1 matching over 8 bases. CDR1 is SGHRS, CDR2 YFSETQ, per germline. CDR3 length equals 15 residues. Trimming cost V 4 bases and J 6 bases; bases outside gene matches: 11. The chain's CDR3 is CASSPWTGKADGYTF. For the CDR3, the DNA is TGCGCCAGCAGCCCCTGGACAGGGAAAGCGGATGGCTACACCTTC.

Concerning this clone itself: Within the sample, other DNA sequences also encode this same CDR3. The rearrangement joins TRBV28 to TRBJ1-5; 10 nucleotides align to TRBD1. Per germline, CDR1 MDHEN and CDR2 SYDVKM. CDR3 length: 15 residues. The junction had 3 bases not matched to a gene; V was cut back by 3 bases and J by 4 bases. The CDR3 reads CASSFGGQGNQPQHF. Here the CDR3 DNA reads TGTGCCAGCAGTTTCGGGGGACAGGGGAATCAGCCCCAGCATTTT. Complete variable domain (other parts from reference TRBV28 and TRBJ1-5): DVKVTQSSRYLVKRTGEKVFLECVQDMDHENMFWYRQDPGLGLRLIYFSYDVKMKEKGDIPEGYSVSREKKERFSLILESASTNQTSMYLCASSFGGQGNQPQHFGDGTRLSIL.

The gene calls are TRBV29-1 and TRBJ2-3; D is uncertain. V was shortened by 3 bases and J by 0 bases, with 7 bases between the two germline ends. Germline CDR1 reads SQVTM; CDR2 reads ANQGSEA. The CDR3 contains 13 residues. CDR3 DNA: TGCAGCGTTGAGTGGTCTAGCACAGATACGCAGTATTTT. Amino acids: CSVEWSSTDTQYF.

The V call is TRBV5-1, the J call TRBJ2-2; 13 bases match TRBD2. Looked up from germline, CDR1 is SGHRS and CDR2 is YFSETQ. J gave up 4 bases and V 1 base, and 4 bases lay outside the gene matches. The CDR3 runs to 17 residues. In DNA, the CDR3 is TGCGCCAGCAGCTTGCTGACTAGCGGGGGGTTCACCGGGGAGCTGTTTTTT. It is translated as CASSLLTSGGFTGELFF. Variable domain in full (rest from reference TRBV5-1 and TRBJ2-2): KAGVTQTPRYLIKTRGQQVTLSCSPISGHRSVSWYQQTPGQGLQFLFEYFSETQRNKGNFPGRFSGRQFSNSRSEMNVSTLELGDSALYLCASSLLTSGGFTGELFFGEGSRLTVL.